This T cell receptor (beta chain) stems from a study of shared clonotypes between healthy human individuals. At the level of the study: Aged between 18 and 49, the donors were a couple of women and three men.

With regard to this clone: The limits of the CDR3 on the DNA are not certain, so only TCRdb's listed CDR3 is given.

Original methodology: Junction-only immunoSEQ sequences carried no quality scores, so filtering differed. The repertoire was sequenced with immunoSEQ multiplex PCR; TCRdb's copy has only in-frame clones and lacks some. D and trimming were read from the DNA, whereas the V and J calls and clone size are those reported in that table. The table lists 1.5 million to 2.5 million clones, approximately 94% of them singletons. Cells designated naive CD8 were CD45RO-negative and were positively selected for CCR7, with terminally differentiated effector memory CD45RA+ cells excluded. The CDR3 length is 16 residues, termini included. Germline assignment: CDR1 MNHEY and CDR2 SVGAGI.

The chain combines TRBV6-5 with TRBJ2-4; the D call TRBD2 from the table was never checked on the DNA. Sequenced input: naive CD8+ T cells sorted from blood. The TCR was taken from a man between 18 and 35 years old in good health. The CDR3: CASSSSVILAKNIQYF.